The present entry profiles one T cell receptor (beta chain) with its context. Its specificity is unknown. The data belong to a study of post-analysis software for immune sequencing data. Study-wide findings and caveats: Controls had significantly higher normalized Chao1 diversity than multiple sclerosis patients. Under the F measure, samples that were prepared in one batch clustered strongly together. Four or five TRBV segments were significantly more frequent in patients than in controls. TRBV5-6, TRBV5-1 and TRBV20-1 were among these segments.

Unique molecular identifiers were built into the TCR beta cDNA libraries. TCRdb itself ran the PCR reads through MiXCR, one entry per CDR3 protein. The profile shows approximately 460,000 distinct CDR3 sequences, roughly 46% of them singletons. Per the germline V gene, CDR1 is MGHRA and CDR2 is YSYEKL. This CDR3 has 15 residues. Trimming cost V 3 bases and J 1 base; bases outside gene matches: 3. Sample: blood. This chain joins TRBV4-1 and TRBJ2-5, with 9 nucleotides matching TRBD1. The receptor was isolated from a girl under 18 with multiple sclerosis. The CDR3 DNA follows: TGCGCCAGCAGCCATAGACAGGGGGTCCAAGAGACCCAGTACTTC. It is translated as CASSHRQGVQETQYF.